This TCR beta chain was sequenced in a study of shared T cell receptors in the human thymus. V gave up 7 bases and J gave up 11 bases, with 14 bases separating them. This CDR3 has 12 amino acids. Germline CDR1 SNHLY, CDR2 FYNNEI. Generated by immunoSEQ multiplex PCR, the TCRdb table keeps only in-frame clones and is missing some. The data contain about 400,000 clones, just under 95% of them singletons. The clonotype was recovered from a human donor. Sequences were obtained from thymocytes. This chain uses TRBV2 with TRBJ1-4; D is possibly TRBD1 (5 bases). CDR3 DNA: TGTGCCAGCATAGGACATCGGTGGAAACTGTTTTTT. Translating it yields CASIGHRWKLFF.